The text below deals with one T cell receptor beta chain. Its antigen is undetermined. This specimen comes from a study of T cells in Graves' hyperthyroidism and ophthalmopathy. CDR3 length equals 14 residues. In germline, CDR1 is SEHNR, CDR2 FQNEAQ (reference sequence). Trimming removed 3 bases from V and 8 bases from J, with 14 bases in between. The study's findings and limits: Before onset, by a median of approximately 6.8 months, the model predicted ophthalmopathy.

RNA transcripts provided the source from which TCR beta CDR3 regions were amplified. The HTBI set primed first-round TCR CDR3 RT-PCR. TCRdb passed the multiplex PCR reads through MiXCR, listing each CDR3 protein once. Here the sample spans approximately 720,000 distinct CDR3 sequences, approximately 19% being singletons. The sequence derives from a woman aged 45-65 years with Graves' hyperthyroidism that later progressed to Graves' ophthalmopathy. V usage is TRBV7-9 and J usage is TRBJ1-3, with D possibly TRBD1 on 5 matching bases. The specimen sequenced was blood. CDR3 sequence reads: CASSLSLSGDTIYF. The CDR3, as DNA: TGTGCCAGCAGCTTGTCTCTTTCGGGGGACACCATATATTTT.